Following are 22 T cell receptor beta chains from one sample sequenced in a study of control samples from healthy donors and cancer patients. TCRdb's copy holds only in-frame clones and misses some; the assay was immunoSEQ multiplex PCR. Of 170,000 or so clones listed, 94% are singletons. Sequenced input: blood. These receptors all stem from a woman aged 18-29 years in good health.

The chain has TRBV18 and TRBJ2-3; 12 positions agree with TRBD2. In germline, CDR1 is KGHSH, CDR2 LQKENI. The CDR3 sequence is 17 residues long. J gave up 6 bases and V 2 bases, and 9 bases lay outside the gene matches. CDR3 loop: CASSPYPLAGGPDTQYF. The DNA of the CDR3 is TGTGCCAGCTCACCATACCCGCTAGCGGGAGGGCCGGATACGCAGTATTTT.

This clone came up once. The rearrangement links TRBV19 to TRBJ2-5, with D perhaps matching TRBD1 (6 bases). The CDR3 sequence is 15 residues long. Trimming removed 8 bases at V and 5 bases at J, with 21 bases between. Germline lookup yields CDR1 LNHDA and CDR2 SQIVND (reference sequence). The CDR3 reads CASSKQAGVGETQYF. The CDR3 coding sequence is TGTGCCAGTTCGAAACAGGCAGGGGTCGGCGAGACCCAGTACTTC.

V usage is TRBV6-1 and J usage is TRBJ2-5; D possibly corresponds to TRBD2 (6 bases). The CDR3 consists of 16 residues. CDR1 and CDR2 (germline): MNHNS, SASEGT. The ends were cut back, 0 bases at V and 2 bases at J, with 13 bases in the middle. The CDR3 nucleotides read TGTGCCAGCAGTGAAGCTTTAGGAGGGCTTCAAGAGACCCAGTACTTC. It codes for CASSEALGGLQETQYF.

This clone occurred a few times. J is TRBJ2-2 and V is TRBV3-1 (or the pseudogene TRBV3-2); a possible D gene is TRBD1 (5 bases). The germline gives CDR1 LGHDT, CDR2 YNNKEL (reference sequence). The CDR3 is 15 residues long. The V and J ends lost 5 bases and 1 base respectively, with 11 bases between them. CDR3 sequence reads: CASSMGPLNTGELFF. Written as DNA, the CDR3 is TGTGCCAGCAGCATGGGGCCTCTGAACACCGGGGAGCTGTTTTTT.

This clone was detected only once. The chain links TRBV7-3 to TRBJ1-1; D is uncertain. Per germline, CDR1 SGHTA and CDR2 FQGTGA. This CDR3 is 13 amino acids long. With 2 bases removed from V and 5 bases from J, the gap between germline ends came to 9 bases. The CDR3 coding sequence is TGTGCCAGCAGCTTATCTCGGGAGACTGAAGCTTTCTTT. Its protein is CASSLSRETEAFF. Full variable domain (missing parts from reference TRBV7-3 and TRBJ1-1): GAGVSQTPSNKVTEKGKYVELRCDPISGHTALYWYRQSLGQGPEFLIYFQGTGAADDSGLPNDRFFAVRPEGSVSTLKIQRTERGDSAVYLCASSLSRETEAFFGQGTRLTVV.

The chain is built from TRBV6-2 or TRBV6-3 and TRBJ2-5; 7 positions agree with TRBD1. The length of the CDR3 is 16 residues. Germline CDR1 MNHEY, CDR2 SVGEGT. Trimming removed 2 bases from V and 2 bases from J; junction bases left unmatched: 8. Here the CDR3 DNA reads TGTGCCAGCAGTTACCGACGTGGCAGGGGGCAAGAGACCCAGTACTTC. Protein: CASSYRRGRGQETQYF.

This CDR3 reads CASSLISTGRYGYTF. CDR3 coding DNA: TGTGCCAGCAGCTTAATTAGTACAGGGAGGTATGGCTACACCTTC. The chain recombines TRBV7-6 with TRBJ1-2, with a weak D call TRBD1 (6 bases). V gave up 2 bases and J gave up 5 bases, with 15 bases separating them. The CDR3 is made up of 15 amino acids. CDR1 is SGHVS and CDR2 is FNYEAQ in the germline V gene.

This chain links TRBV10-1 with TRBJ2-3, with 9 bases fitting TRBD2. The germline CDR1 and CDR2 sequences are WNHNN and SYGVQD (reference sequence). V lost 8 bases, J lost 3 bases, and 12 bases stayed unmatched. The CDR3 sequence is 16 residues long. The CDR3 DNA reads TGCGCCAGCTCCCCTGCGGGGGGGCTAGGAACAGATACGCAGTATTTT. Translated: CASSPAGGLGTDTQYF.

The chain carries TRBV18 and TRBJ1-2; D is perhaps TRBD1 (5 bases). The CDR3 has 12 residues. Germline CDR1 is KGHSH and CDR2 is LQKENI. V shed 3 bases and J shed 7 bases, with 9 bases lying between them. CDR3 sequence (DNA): TGTGCCAGCTCACCCGGGACTCTTGGCTACACCTTC. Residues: CASSPGTLGYTF.

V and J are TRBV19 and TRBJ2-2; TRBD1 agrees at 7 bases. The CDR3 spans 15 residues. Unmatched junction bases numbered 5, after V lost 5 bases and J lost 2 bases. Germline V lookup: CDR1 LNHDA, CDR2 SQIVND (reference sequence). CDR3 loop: CASSPWTGNTGELFF. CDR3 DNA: TGTGCCAGTAGTCCCTGGACAGGCAACACCGGGGAGCTGTTTTTT.

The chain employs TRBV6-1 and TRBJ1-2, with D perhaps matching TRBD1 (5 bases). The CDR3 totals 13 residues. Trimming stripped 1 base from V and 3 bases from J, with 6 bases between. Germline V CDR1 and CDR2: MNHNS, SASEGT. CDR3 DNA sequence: TGTGCCAGCAGTGAAGGGGGGGACTATGGCTACACCTTC. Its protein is CASSEGGDYGYTF.

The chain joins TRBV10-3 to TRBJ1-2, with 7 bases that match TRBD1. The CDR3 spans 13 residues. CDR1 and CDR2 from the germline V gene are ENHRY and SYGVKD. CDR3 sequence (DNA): TGTGGCACAGGGACAGATGCTAACTATGGCTACACCTTC. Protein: CGTGTDANYGYTF.

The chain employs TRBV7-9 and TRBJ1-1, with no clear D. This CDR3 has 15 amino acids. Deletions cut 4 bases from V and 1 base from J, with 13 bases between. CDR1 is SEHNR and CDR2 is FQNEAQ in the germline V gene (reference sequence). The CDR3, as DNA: TGTGCCAGCAGCTCTGCAAACAATCAGAACACTGAAGCTTTCTTT. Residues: CASSSANNQNTEAFF. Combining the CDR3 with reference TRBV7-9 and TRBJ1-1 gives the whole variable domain DTGVSQNPRHKITKRGQNVTFRCDPISEHNRLYWYRQTLGQGPEFLTYFQNEAQLEKSRLLSDRFSAERPKGSFSTLEIQRTEQGDSAMYLCASSSANNQNTEAFFGQGTRLTVV.

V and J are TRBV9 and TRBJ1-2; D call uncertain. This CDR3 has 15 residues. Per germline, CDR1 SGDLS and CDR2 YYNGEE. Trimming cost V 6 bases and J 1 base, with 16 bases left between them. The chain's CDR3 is CASKNSVGFNYGYTF. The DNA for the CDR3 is TGTGCCAGCAAGAATAGTGTCGGCTTTAACTATGGCTACACCTTC.

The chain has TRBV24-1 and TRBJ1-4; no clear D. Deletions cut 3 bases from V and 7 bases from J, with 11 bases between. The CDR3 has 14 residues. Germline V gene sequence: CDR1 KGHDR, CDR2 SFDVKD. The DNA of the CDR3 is TGTGCCACCAGTGATCCTAGTCAGAGTGAAAAACTGTTTTTT. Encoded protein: CATSDPSQSEKLFF.

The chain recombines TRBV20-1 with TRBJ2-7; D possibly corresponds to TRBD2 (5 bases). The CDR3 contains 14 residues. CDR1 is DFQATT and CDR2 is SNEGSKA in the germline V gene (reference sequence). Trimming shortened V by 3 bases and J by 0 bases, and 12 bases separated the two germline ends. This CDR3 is CSASSREYSYEQYF. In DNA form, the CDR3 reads TGCAGTGCTAGTAGCCGGGAATACTCCTACGAGCAGTACTTC.

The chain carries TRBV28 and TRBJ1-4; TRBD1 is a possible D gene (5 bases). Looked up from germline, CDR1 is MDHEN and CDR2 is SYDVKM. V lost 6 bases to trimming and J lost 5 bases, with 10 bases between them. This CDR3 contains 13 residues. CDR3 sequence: CASRDTENEKLFF. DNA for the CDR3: TGTGCCAGCAGGGACACCGAAAATGAAAAACTGTTTTTT.

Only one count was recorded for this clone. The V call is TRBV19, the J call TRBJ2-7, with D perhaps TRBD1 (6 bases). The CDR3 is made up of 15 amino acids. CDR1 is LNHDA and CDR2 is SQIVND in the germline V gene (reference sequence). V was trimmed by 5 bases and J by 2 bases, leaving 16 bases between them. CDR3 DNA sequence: TGTGCCAGTAGTCTGACCCAGGGGCTCGCCTACGAGCAGTACTTC. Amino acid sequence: CASSLTQGLAYEQYF.

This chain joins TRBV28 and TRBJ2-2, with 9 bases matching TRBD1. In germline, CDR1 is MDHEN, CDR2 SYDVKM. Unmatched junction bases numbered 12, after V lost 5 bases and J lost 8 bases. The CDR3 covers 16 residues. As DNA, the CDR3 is TGTGCCAGCAGTCCACGGGACAGGGCGGTAAAGGGGGAGCTGTTTTTT. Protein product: CASSPRDRAVKGELFF.

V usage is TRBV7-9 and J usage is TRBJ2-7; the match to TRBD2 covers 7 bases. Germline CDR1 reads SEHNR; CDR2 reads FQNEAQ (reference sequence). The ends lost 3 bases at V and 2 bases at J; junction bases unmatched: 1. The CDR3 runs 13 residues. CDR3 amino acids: CASSFGLAYEQYF. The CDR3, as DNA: TGTGCCAGCAGCTTTGGACTAGCCTACGAGCAGTACTTC.

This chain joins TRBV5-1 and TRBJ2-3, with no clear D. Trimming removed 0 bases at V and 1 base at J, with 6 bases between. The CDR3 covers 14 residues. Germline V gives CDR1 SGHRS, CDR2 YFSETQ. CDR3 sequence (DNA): TGCGCCAGCAGCTTGGATCTGGGCACAGATACGCAGTATTTT. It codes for CASSLDLGTDTQYF.

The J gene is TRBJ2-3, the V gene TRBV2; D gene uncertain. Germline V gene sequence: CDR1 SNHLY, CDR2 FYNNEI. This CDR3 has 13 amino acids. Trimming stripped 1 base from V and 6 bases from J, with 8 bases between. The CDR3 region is CASSEGWVDTQYF. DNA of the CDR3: TGTGCCAGCAGTGAAGGGTGGGTGGATACGCAGTATTTT.